The 25 T cell receptor beta chains below all came from one sample that was sequenced in a study of blood T cell repertoires in COVID-19. Data came from immunoSEQ multiplex PCR; TCRdb stores just in-frame clones and leaves some out. The table has 200,000 to 250,000 clones, around 88% seen once. The sequenced material came from peripheral blood. The receptor source for this set is a man older than 75 with acute or convalescent COVID-19.

The V and J genes are TRBV15 and TRBJ2-1; TRBD2 aligns across 7 bases. Germline V lookup: CDR1 LNHNV, CDR2 YYDKDF (reference sequence). The length of the CDR3 is 13 residues. After removal of 3 bases from V and 8 bases from J, the junction contained 4 bases not matched to a gene. The chain's CDR3 is CATSRREFDEQFF. The CDR3 DNA is TGTGCCACCAGCAGGCGGGAGTTCGATGAGCAGTTCTTC.

This sequence joins TRBV5-1 and TRBJ2-5, with 11 nucleotides matching TRBD1. CDR1 and CDR2 (germline): SGHRS, YFSETQ. J was trimmed by 4 bases and V by 4 bases; bases with no gene match: 3. The CDR3 loop spans 14 amino acids. CDR3 region: CASSTGTGGETQYF. CDR3 sequence (DNA): TGCGCCAGCAGCACGGGGACAGGGGGAGAGACCCAGTACTTC.

V is TRBV28 and J is TRBJ1-2; no clear D. Germline-derived CDR1 and CDR2 are MDHEN and SYDVKM. The CDR3 spans 14 residues. V was clipped by 1 base and J by 0 bases, with 6 bases between them. DNA of the CDR3: TGTGCCAGCAGTTTATCGGTGTCTAACTATGGCTACACCTTC. This codes for CASSLSVSNYGYTF.

The chain recombines TRBV9 with TRBJ2-3; 9 bases are a match to TRBD2. The germline CDR1 and CDR2 sequences are SGDLS and YYNGEE. The CDR3 has 17 residues. With V trimmed by 0 bases and J by 4 bases, 9 bases remained unmatched. The CDR3 protein is CASSVGGSGRIADTQYF. Here the CDR3 DNA reads TGTGCCAGCAGCGTAGGAGGTAGCGGGAGAATCGCAGATACGCAGTATTTT.

This clone was counted a single time. The rearrangement joins TRBV12-1 to TRBJ2-2; TRBD1 is the table's D call, not checked against the DNA. TRBV12-1 is a listed pseudogene. The CDR3 consists of 16 residues. DNA of the CDR3: TGTGCCAGCAGCTTAAACAGGGGTCAGAACACCGGGGAGCTGTTTTTT. Its translation: CASSLNRGQNTGELFF.

The chain links TRBV7-2 to TRBJ1-1; TRBD1 matches at 7 bases. CDR1 and CDR2 (germline): SGHTA, FQGNSA. CDR3 length: 15 residues. V lost 0 bases, J lost 5 bases, and 6 bases stayed unmatched. For the CDR3, the DNA is TGTGCCAGCAGCTTAGCTGCAGGGGGTTCTACTGAAGCTTTCTTT. Amino acid sequence: CASSLAAGGSTEAFF.

The chain uses TRBV5-6 and TRBJ1-2; 8 positions match TRBD1. Trimming removed 7 bases from V and 8 bases from J; junction bases left unmatched: 10. This CDR3 has 13 residues. Germline V CDR1 and CDR2: SGHDT, YYEEEE. The CDR3, as DNA: TGTGCCAGCGCGCCGACAGGGGTTGGAGGCTACACCTTC. This gives the protein CASAPTGVGGYTF.

This chain links TRBV13 with TRBJ1-1; D remains unclear. This CDR3 has 13 residues. Germline V gene lookup returns CDR1 PRHDT and CDR2 FYEKMQ (reference sequence). V was cut by 3 bases and J by 1 base, with 6 bases left in between. This CDR3 is CASSLRGNTEAFF. CDR3 DNA sequence: TGTGCCAGCAGCTTGCGGGGGAACACTGAAGCTTTCTTT.

V usage is TRBV7-2 and J usage is TRBJ1-2, with D possibly TRBD1 on 6 matching bases. In germline, CDR1 is SGHTA, CDR2 FQGNSA. Trimming removed 5 bases at V and 7 bases at J, with 14 bases between. The CDR3 consists of 13 residues. CDR3 sequence: CASSTNRVAGYTF. The CDR3 DNA reads TGTGCCAGCAGCACGAACAGGGTGGCTGGCTACACCTTC.

V usage is TRBV19 and J usage is TRBJ1-6, with no clear D. The CDR3 runs 18 residues. Germline lookup yields CDR1 LNHDA and CDR2 SQIVND (reference sequence). Deletions cut 3 bases from V and 8 bases from J, with 23 bases between. CDR3 coding DNA: TGTGCCAGTAGTATGGGTTATTCGAGGACTTCGGAATATTCACCCCTCCACTTT. Encoded protein: CASSMGYSRTSEYSPLHF.

CDR3 region: CASSEGQGHTEAFF. CDR3 coding DNA: TGTGCCAGCAGTGAAGGGCAGGGGCACACTGAAGCTTTCTTT. The chain couples TRBV6-1 to TRBJ1-1; D is perhaps TRBD1 (6 bases). The CDR3 loop spans 14 amino acids. Germline V gives CDR1 MNHNS, CDR2 SASEGT. V lost 1 base and J lost 3, with 9 bases in between.

This chain joins TRBV14 and TRBJ2-7; D is unresolved. CDR1 SGHDN and CDR2 FVKESK come from the germline V gene. The CDR3 has 15 amino acids. The germline V and J ends were trimmed by 1 base and 0 bases, with 10 bases remaining between them. CDR3 nucleotide sequence: TGTGCCAGCAGCCAAGGCCAGGTGGCCTCCTACGAGCAGTACTTC. Translation gives CASSQGQVASYEQYF. Combining the CDR3 with reference TRBV14 and TRBJ2-7 gives the whole variable domain EAGVTQFPSHSVIEKGQTVTLRCDPISGHDNLYWYRRVMGKEIKFLLHFVKESKQDESGMPNNRFLAERTGGTYSTLKVQPAELEDSGVYFCASSQGQVASYEQYFGPGTRLTVT.

The chain joins TRBV13 to TRBJ2-3; D gene uncertain. V lost 3 bases and J lost 3, with 4 bases in between. Germline assignment: CDR1 PRHDT and CDR2 FYEKMQ (reference sequence). The CDR3 length is 12 residues. CDR3 loop: CASSLRTDTQYF. The CDR3 nucleotides are TGTGCCAGCAGCTTGAGGACAGATACGCAGTATTTT.

The chain is built from TRBV28 and TRBJ1-5, with 7 bases that match TRBD1. CDR1 is MDHEN, CDR2 SYDVKM, per germline. J lost 0 bases, V lost 3 bases, and 2 bases had no gene match. CDR3 size: 15 residues. The CDR3 spells CASSFRGSSNQPQHF. The CDR3 DNA reads TGTGCCAGCAGTTTCAGGGGGAGTAGCAATCAGCCCCAGCATTTT. Variable domain in full (rest from reference TRBV28 and TRBJ1-5): DVKVTQSSRYLVKRTGEKVFLECVQDMDHENMFWYRQDPGLGLRLIYFSYDVKMKEKGDIPEGYSVSREKKERFSLILESASTNQTSMYLCASSFRGSSNQPQHFGDGTRLSIL.

The V gene is TRBV19, the J gene TRBJ1-5; TRBD1 aligns across 7 bases. Looked up from germline, CDR1 is LNHDA and CDR2 is SQIVND (reference sequence). The CDR3 consists of 16 residues. V gave up 3 bases and J gave up 4 bases; unmatched junction bases: 9. CDR3 nucleotides: TGTGCCAGTAGTATCCGGGACAGCCCTCTTAATCAGCCCCAGCATTTT. This codes for CASSIRDSPLNQPQHF.

The chain has TRBV6-5 and TRBJ1-1, with D possibly TRBD1 on 5 matching bases. The V end was cut by 6 bases, the J end by 1 base, with 12 bases between. Germline V CDR1 and CDR2: MNHEY, SVGAGI. This CDR3 spans 14 amino acids. DNA for the CDR3: TGTGCCAGCAGAGGAGGGGCTTCGAACACTGAAGCTTTCTTT. This gives the protein CASRGGASNTEAFF.

The DNA of the CDR3 is TGCGCCAGCAGCCAAAATCGACAGAATACGCAGTATTTT. It is translated as CASSQNRQNTQYF. The V call is TRBV4-3, the J call TRBJ2-3, with a possible D match to TRBD1 (5 bases). V was clipped by 2 bases and J by 7 bases, with 10 bases between them. This CDR3 comprises 13 residues. CDR1 and CDR2 from the germline V gene are LGHNA and YSLEER.

The rearrangement joins TRBV19 to TRBJ2-7; TRBD1 aligns across 7 bases. V lost 0 bases to trimming and J lost 2 bases; unmatched junction nucleotides: 16. The germline V gene has CDR1 LNHDA and CDR2 SQIVND (reference sequence). This CDR3 has 19 amino acids. In DNA form, the CDR3 reads TGTGCCAGTAGTATAGACCTTCCCCAATCGACAGGGAATACCTACGAGCAGTACTTC. Amino acid sequence: CASSIDLPQSTGNTYEQYF.

The chain carries TRBV7-6 and TRBJ2-3, with 10 nucleotides matching TRBD2. Germline trimming cut 4 bases from V and 6 bases from J; bases unmatched to any gene: 7. Germline assignment: CDR1 SGHVS and CDR2 FNYEAQ. This CDR3 is built from 15 residues. In DNA, the CDR3 is TGTGCCAGCAGCTCGTTAGCGGGGGGCGGTGATACGCAGTATTTT. Encoded protein: CASSSLAGGGDTQYF.

CDR3 DNA: TGTGCCAGCAGTTCTGGCAGGGCAAGGTCACCCCTCCACTTT. Its translation is CASSSGRARSPLHF. This sequence joins TRBV28 and TRBJ1-6, with a weak D call TRBD1 (5 bases). Germline V gene sequence: CDR1 MDHEN, CDR2 SYDVKM. V was shortened by 4 bases and J by 10 bases, with 14 bases between the two germline ends. This CDR3 spans 14 amino acids.

The CDR3 sequence: CASSLGGTVNIQYF. The CDR3 bases are TGTGCCAGCAGCTTGGGTGGGACAGTAAACATTCAGTACTTC. The chain links TRBV5-6 to TRBJ2-4; 7 bases align to TRBD1. CDR1 is SGHDT, CDR2 YYEEEE, per germline. J gave up 6 bases and V 0 bases, and 3 bases lay outside the gene matches. This CDR3 is built from 14 residues. Based on the CDR3 plus reference TRBV5-6 and TRBJ2-4, the full variable domain is DAGVTQSPTHLIKTRGQQVTLRCSPKSGHDTVSWYQQALGQGPQFIFQYYEEEERQRGNFPDRFSGHQFPNYSSELNVNALLLGDSALYLCASSLGGTVNIQYFGAGTRLSVL.

The chain is built from TRBV19 and TRBJ2-2, with 8 bases that match TRBD1. Germline assignment: CDR1 LNHDA and CDR2 SQIVND (reference sequence). The CDR3 loop spans 13 amino acids. V lost 4 bases, J lost 7 bases, and 2 bases stayed unmatched. CDR3 nucleotides: TGTGCCAGTAGTACGACAGGGGACGGGGAGCTGTTTTTT. Translating it yields CASSTTGDGELFF.

A remark on this clone: One end of the junction is discordant with germline, which a read error may explain. The CDR3 sequence is CASTERGSGANVLTF. DNA of the CDR3: TGTGCCAGCACTGAAAGGGGTTCTGGGGCCAACGTCCTGACTTTC. The chain recombines TRBV2 with TRBJ2-6; tentatively, D is TRBD1 (5 bases). Germline CDR1 reads SNHLY; CDR2 reads FYNNEI. The CDR3 is 15 residues long.

CDR3 residues: CASSPIIAGGPFRPGELFF. The CDR3 region has the DNA TGTGCCAGCAGCCCTATAATCGCGGGGGGCCCATTTCGCCCCGGGGAGCTGTTTTTT. The chain employs TRBV6-2 or TRBV6-3 and TRBJ2-2, with TRBD2 identical over 8 bases. In germline, CDR1 is MNHEY, CDR2 SVGEGT. The CDR3 spans 19 residues. Unmatched junction bases numbered 21, after V lost 6 bases and J lost 6 bases.

This chain joins TRBV28 and TRBJ1-2; D is possibly TRBD1 (6 bases). The CDR3 is 12 residues long. The germline CDR1 and CDR2 sequences are MDHEN and SYDVKM. The V end lost 7 bases, the J end lost 8 bases, and 14 bases lay between the germline ends. Here the CDR3 reads CASNSRGGGYTF. CDR3 DNA: TGTGCCAGCAACTCCAGGGGCGGCGGCTACACCTTC.